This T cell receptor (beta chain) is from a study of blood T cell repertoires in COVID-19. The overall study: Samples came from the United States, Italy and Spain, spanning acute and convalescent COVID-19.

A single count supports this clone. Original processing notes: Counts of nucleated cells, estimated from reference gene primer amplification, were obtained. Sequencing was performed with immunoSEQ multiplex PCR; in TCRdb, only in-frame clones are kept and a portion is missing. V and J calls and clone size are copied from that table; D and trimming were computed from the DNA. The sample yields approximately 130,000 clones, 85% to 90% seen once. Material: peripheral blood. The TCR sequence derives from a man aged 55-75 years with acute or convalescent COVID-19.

CDR3 sequence reads: CASSGRDSSYEQYF. CDR3 in DNA: TGTGCCAGCAGCGGCCGGGACAGTTCCTACGAGCAGTACTTC. V usage is TRBV9 and J usage is TRBJ2-7; 7 bases align to TRBD1. The junction had 4 bases not matched to a gene; V was cut back by 3 bases and J by 1 base. CDR1 and CDR2 from the germline V gene are SGDLS and YYNGEE. The CDR3 is made up of 14 amino acids.